A selection of T cell receptor beta chains follows, all from one sample in a study of blood T cell repertoires in COVID-19. Produced via immunoSEQ multiplex PCR; TCRdb's table is partial and in-frame only. The data contain about 240,000 clones, around 87% of them singletons. Sequencing was performed on peripheral blood. These receptors all stem from a woman aged 70 to 79 with active or convalescent COVID-19. Both conserved end residues are part of each CDR3. Each record gives: clone size, J gene, V gene, D gene, CDR3 protein, CDR3 DNA. A D gene is named only where the DNA matches it firmly. Rows give clone size only sometimes, using once, few, many, or a class for an expanded clone.

>NA|TRBJ2-1|TRBV7-3|NA
CASSSRTDNEQFF
TGTGCCAGCAGCTCACGGACTGACAATGAGCAGTTCTTC
>NA|TRBJ2-3|TRBV6-4|TRBD2
CASSPGREGDTQYF
TGTGCCAGCTCACCCGGCAGGGAGGGAGATACGCAGTATTTT
>NA|TRBJ2-1|TRBV7-2|NA
CASSASSSYNEQFF
TGTGCCAGCAGCGCGAGTAGCTCCTACAATGAGCAGTTCTTC
>NA|TRBJ1-1|TRBV2|NA
CASSEGFSVNTEAFF
TGTGCCAGCAGTGAAGGATTTTCGGTGAACACTGAAGCTTTCTTT
>once|TRBJ1-2|TRBV5-1|TRBD1
CASSSAGTGSYGYTF
TGCGCCAGCAGCTCCGCCGGGACAGGATCCTATGGCTACACCTTC
>NA|TRBJ1-5|TRBV12-5|TRBD1
CASGSQGASNQPQHF
TGTGCTAGTGGTTCACAGGGGGCGAGCAATCAGCCCCAGCATTTT
>NA|TRBJ1-5|TRBV4-1|TRBD1
CASSRWRQGDGSNQPQHF
TGCGCCAGCAGCCGGTGGCGTCAGGGGGATGGGAGCAATCAGCCCCAGCATTTT
>NA|TRBJ1-5|TRBV19|NA
CASSIKVGSLNQPQHF
TGTGCCAGTAGTATAAAGGTGGGCAGCCTGAATCAGCCCCAGCATTTT
>NA|TRBJ2-3|TRBV7-9|NA
CASSLAGGVTDTQYF
TGTGCCAGCAGCTTAGCGGGGGGAGTTACAGATACGCAGTATTTT
>NA|TRBJ1-2|TRBV4-3|TRBD1
CASSPSTGAVPNYGYTF
TGCGCCAGCAGCCCCTCCACAGGGGCCGTCCCTAACTATGGCTACACCTTC
>NA|TRBJ1-4|TRBV11-2|NA
CASSSTGNEKLFF
TGTGCCAGCAGCTCCACAGGGAATGAAAAACTGTTTTTT
>NA|TRBJ2-2|TRBV18|NA
CASSPIPAPGLSNTGELFF
TGTGCCAGCTCACCAATTCCGGCACCAGGGTTGTCGAACACCGGGGAGCTGTTTTTT
>NA|TRBJ2-5|TRBV7-2|TRBD1
CASSLGDRGRYETQYF
TGTGCCAGCAGCTTAGGAGACAGGGGAAGGTATGAGACCCAGTACTTC
>NA|TRBJ1-6|TRBV6-5|TRBD1
CASYSGQGGSPLHF
TGTGCCAGCTATTCGGGACAGGGGGGTTCACCCCTCCACTTT
>NA|TRBJ1-1|TRBV5-1|TRBD1
CASSLGTGNEAFF
TGCGCCAGCAGCTTGGGGACAGGCAATGAAGCTTTCTTT
>NA|TRBJ2-1|TRBV29-1|NA
CSGAGLHNEQFF
TGCAGCGGGGCGGGACTCCACAATGAGCAGTTCTTC
>once|TRBJ1-1|TRBV2|NA
CASSEAQGLTEAFF
TGTGCCAGCAGTGAAGCGCAGGGGTTAACTGAAGCTTTCTTT
>NA|TRBJ1-1|TRBV6-5|NA
CASSRGTEAFF
TGTGCCAGCAGTAGGGGGACTGAAGCTTTCTTT
>NA|TRBJ2-5|TRBV6-5|TRBD2
CASSYQLAGGKETQYF
TGTGCCAGCAGTTACCAACTAGCGGGGGGGAAAGAGACCCAGTACTTC
>once|TRBJ2-2|TRBV19|TRBD1
CATMYIGTGKSGELFF
TGTGCCACCATGTATATCGGGACAGGGAAATCCGGGGAGCTGTTTTTT
>NA|TRBJ2-3|TRBV10-3|NA
CAIREAQSTDTQYF
TGTGCCATCAGGGAAGCGCAAAGTACAGATACGCAGTATTTT
>NA|TRBJ1-3|TRBV7-2|TRBD1
CASSPRGSGNTIYF
TGTGCCAGCAGCCCCAGGGGGTCTGGAAACACCATATATTTT
>NA|TRBJ2-2|TRBV23-1|TRBD2
CASSQMSPAGGLVELFF
TGCGCCAGCAGTCAAATGTCTCCCGCGGGGGGGCTCGTGGAGCTGTTTTTT
>NA|TRBJ1-5|TRBV7-8|NA
CASSSYSVYSNQPQHF
TGTGCCAGCAGCTCTTATTCGGTCTATAGCAATCAGCCCCAGCATTTT
>NA|TRBJ2-5|TRBV7-8|TRBD1
CASSSPGQGETQYF
TGTGCCAGCAGCTCCCCAGGACAGGGGGAGACCCAGTACTTC
>NA|TRBJ1-3|TRBV12-3/TRBV12-4|NA
CASSTTRIGIYF
TGTGCCAGCAGCACGACTCGTATCGGCATATATTTT
>NA|TRBJ1-1|TRBV19|NA
CASSIAAALQWANTEAFF
TGTGCCAGTAGTATAGCCGCCGCTCTACAGTGGGCGAACACTGAAGCTTTCTTT
>NA|TRBJ1-6|TRBV7-6|NA
CASSPRDNYNSPLHF
TGTGCCAGCAGCCCCCGGGACAACTATAATTCACCCCTCCACTTT
>NA|TRBJ1-1|TRBV5-1|NA
CASSFGHQNTEAFF
TGCGCCAGCAGCTTCGGACACCAGAACACTGAAGCTTTCTTT
>once|TRBJ2-3|TRBV5-5|NA
CASSFSRFSDTQYF
TGTGCCAGCAGCTTTTCGAGGTTCTCAGATACGCAGTATTTT
>NA|TRBJ2-1|TRBV7-6|NA
CASSLDLSSYNEQFF
TGTGCCAGCAGCTTAGATCTGAGCTCCTACAATGAGCAGTTCTTC
>NA|TRBJ1-1|TRBV7-2|NA
CASSLGGWTEAFF
TGTGCCAGCAGCTTGGGAGGGTGGACTGAAGCTTTCTTT
>NA|TRBJ2-1|TRBV5-4|TRBD2
CASSYTSGGAKSYNEQFF
TGTGCCAGCAGCTATACTAGCGGGGGGGCCAAGTCCTACAATGAGCAGTTCTTC
>NA|TRBJ2-7|TRBV21-1|NA
CASSKEEAGPYEQYF
TGTGCCAGCAGCAAAGAGGAGGCCGGTCCCTACGAGCAGTACTTC
>NA|TRBJ1-4|TRBV6-6|NA
CASSYVGVGEKLFF
TGTGCCAGCAGTTACGTCGGGGTGGGGGAAAAACTGTTTTTT
>NA|TRBJ1-2|TRBV12-3/TRBV12-4|NA
CASSPRANYGYTF
TGTGCCAGCAGCCCCAGGGCCAACTATGGCTACACCTTC
>once|TRBJ2-2|TRBV18|NA
CASSPTTIPGELFF
TGTGCCAGCTCACCGACTACTATTCCCGGGGAGCTGTTTTTT
>NA|TRBJ2-1|TRBV19|TRBD1
CATYRGGEQFF
TGTGCCACTTACAGGGGTGGTGAGCAGTTCTTC
>NA|TRBJ1-1|TRBV3-1/TRBV3-2|TRBD1
CASSPRTGAMNTEAFF
TGTGCCAGCAGCCCCCGGACAGGGGCAATGAACACTGAAGCTTTCTTT
>few|TRBJ1-3|TRBV18|NA
CASSPPGGRENTIYF
TGTGCCAGCTCACCACCGGGGGGGCGTGAAAACACCATATATTTT
>few|TRBJ2-1|TRBV7-2|TRBD2
CASSPPSGVAGGNEQFF
TGTGCCAGCAGCCCGCCTTCCGGAGTAGCGGGGGGAAATGAGCAGTTCTTC
>NA|TRBJ2-6|TRBV18|NA
CASSPRHGSGANVLTF
TGTGCCAGCTCCCCTCGACACGGCTCTGGGGCCAACGTCCTGACTTTC
>NA|TRBJ2-4|TRBV7-9|NA
CASSFGVGGGNIQYF
TGTGCCAGCAGCTTTGGTGTGGGAGGGGGAAACATTCAGTACTTC
>NA|TRBJ1-3|TRBV6-5|NA
CASISSRGNTIYF
TGTGCCAGCATCTCCAGTCGTGGAAACACCATATATTTT
>NA|TRBJ1-5|TRBV10-2|NA
CASSERTAPAGQPQHF
TGCGCCAGCAGTGAGAGGACAGCCCCGGCAGGTCAGCCCCAGCATTTT
>NA|TRBJ2-3|TRBV6-5|NA
CASNPTGITDTQYF
TGTGCCAGCAACCCAACAGGAATCACAGATACGCAGTATTTT
>NA|TRBJ2-7|TRBV14|NA
CASSLSSPAYEQYF
TGTGCCAGCAGCCTTAGCTCACCGGCCTACGAGCAGTACTTC
>NA|TRBJ1-2|TRBV5-1|NA
CASSPPELVGYTF
TGCGCCAGCAGCCCCCCCGAATTAGTTGGCTACACCTTC
>NA|TRBJ1-4|TRBV5-6|TRBD1
CASSLVGTGLEKLFF
TGTGCCAGCAGCTTGGTCGGGACAGGACTCGAAAAACTGTTTTTT
>NA|TRBJ1-5|TRBV6-5|NA
CASSHEGSNQPQHF
TGTGCCAGCAGCCACGAGGGAAGCAATCAGCCCCAGCATTTT
>NA|TRBJ1-2|TRBV7-9|TRBD1
CASSLTGTGGSYGYTF
TGTGCCAGCAGCCTAACCGGGACAGGGGGGTCCTATGGCTACACCTTC
>NA|TRBJ2-7|TRBV19|NA
CASSPRGPSSYEQYF
TGTGCCAGTAGTCCCAGGGGACCTAGCTCCTACGAGCAGTACTTC
>NA|TRBJ1-2|TRBV2|NA
CASSEAPGSYGYTF
TGTGCCAGCAGTGAAGCGCCGGGTAGCTATGGCTACACCTTC
>NA|TRBJ1-1|TRBV19|TRBD1
CASLDHRGGGNTEAFF
TGTGCCAGTCTAGACCACAGGGGAGGAGGGAACACTGAAGCTTTCTTT
>few|TRBJ1-1|TRBV7-9|NA
CASSQTGLRDEAFF
TGTGCCAGCAGTCAAACAGGGTTGAGGGATGAAGCTTTCTTT
>NA|TRBJ1-1|TRBV14|TRBD1
CASSQSVPQGVTEAFF
TGTGCCAGCAGCCAAAGTGTCCCACAGGGGGTCACTGAAGCTTTCTTT
>NA|TRBJ2-7|TRBV6-6|NA
CASSYSSAYEQYF
TGTGCCAGCAGTTACTCGTCAGCCTACGAGCAGTACTTC
>NA|TRBJ1-1|TRBV2|NA
CASRGSWGGMNTEAFF
TGTGCCAGCAGGGGGTCGTGGGGAGGGATGAACACTGAAGCTTTCTTT
>NA|TRBJ1-5|TRBV7-9|TRBD1
CASSPQGGAGNQPQHF
TGTGCCAGCAGCCCCCAAGGGGGCGCGGGGAATCAGCCCCAGCATTTT
>NA|TRBJ1-2|TRBV12-3/TRBV12-4|NA
CASSHDSQYGYTF
TGTGCCAGCAGCCACGACAGCCAATATGGCTACACCTTC